The rows below give T cell receptor beta chains drawn from one sample of a study of molecular identifiers for immune sequencing clone quantification. TCRdb reanalysed the PCR reads using MiXCR and keeps one entry per CDR3 protein. Of about 640,000 distinct CDR3 sequences in the sample, 20% are singletons; the top ten hold roughly 0.9%. What was sequenced was naive CD8+ T cells from blood, with Jurkat cell RNA spiked in. The receptor set was obtained from a human donor in good health. Some libraries in this study had Jurkat cell RNA spiked in. CDR3s include the opening cysteine and the closing phenylalanine or tryptophan. D genes are given only for firm matches. Clone size is stated in some rows and not others, as once, few, many or a class when expanded.

size	J	V	D	CDR3	DNA
few	TRBJ1-5	TRBV7-9	NA	CASSLWTAENQPQHF	TGTGCCAGCAGCTTATGGACAGCGGAAAATCAGCCCCAGCATTTT
few	TRBJ2-7	TRBV27	NA	CASSPYPPESYEQYF	TGTGCCAGCAGTCCCTACCCACCAGAGTCCTACGAGCAGTACTTC
few	TRBJ2-3	TRBV6-2/TRBV6-3	NA	CASSYLRGATQTDTQYF	TGTGCCAGCAGTTACCTACGGGGGGCAACGCAGACAGATACGCAGTATTTT
many	TRBJ2-3	TRBV20-1	NA	CSAPPPNGDTQYF	TGCAGTGCCCCGCCCCCAAATGGGGATACGCAGTATTTT
many	TRBJ1-1	TRBV27	NA	CASERLMNTEAFF	TGTGCCAGCGAAAGGTTAATGAACACTGAAGCTTTCTTT
few	TRBJ2-7	TRBV4-3	NA	CASSQATRGEVNEQYF	TGCGCCAGCAGCCAAGCGACCAGAGGCGAGGTCAACGAGCAGTACTTC
few	TRBJ2-3	TRBV14	TRBD1	CASSQVYGQGPLTQYF	TGTGCCAGCAGCCAAGTTTACGGACAGGGGCCTTTAACGCAGTATTTT
many	TRBJ2-7	TRBV20-1	NA	CSARLFGYEQYF	TGCAGTGCTCGGCTGTTTGGCTACGAGCAGTACTTC
NA	TRBJ2-2	TRBV4-1	NA	CASSQEGTNTGELFF	TGCGCCAGCAGCCAAGAGGGCACAAACACCGGGGAGCTGTTTTTT
many	TRBJ1-1	TRBV10-3	NA	CAISEFRGTTEAFF	TGTGCCATCAGTGAGTTCAGGGGCACCACTGAAGCTTTCTTT
few	TRBJ2-2	TRBV4-3	NA	CASSQEVSSLRYFSGELFF	TGCGCCAGCAGCCAAGAGGTCTCTAGTCTTCGTTACTTCTCCGGGGAGCTGTTTTTT
few	TRBJ2-1	TRBV6-5	TRBD1	CASSGTGWSSYNEQFF	TGTGCCAGCAGTGGGACAGGGTGGAGCTCCTACAATGAGCAGTTCTTC
NA	TRBJ1-5	TRBV24-1	NA	CATSDSAASGSWYTQHF	TGTGCCACCAGTGATTCGGCGGCTAGCGGGAGTTGGTATACGCAGCATTTT